This entry describes one T cell receptor (beta chain). No cognate antigen has been identified for it. No much larger clone is present one base from it, and per-base qualities are unavailable. The CDR3 spans 17 residues, from the cysteine through the phenylalanine. CDR3 DNA only is kept here, 51 bases in frame from base 1. TCRbeta CDR3 regions were amplified from genomic DNA using the immunoSEQ Assay, a bias-controlled multiplex PCR. The original methods were these. The number of nucleated cells in each sample was estimated by amplification of reference gene primers within the assay. To quantify the absolute abundance of each unique TCRbeta CDR3 rearrangement, sequence reads were collapsed and filtered. For each sample, productive Simpson clonality was calculated as the square root of Simpson's diversity index across productive rearrangements. TCRdb holds this immuneACCESS table with in-frame rearrangements only. Some clones are missing; in checked studies, unresolved V genes explain under half, and the rest has no known cause. From that table come the V and J calls and clone size; the DNA was used to work out D and trimming. In this sample the table shows around 150,000 clones, 84% of which occur a single time. Jointly, the top ten make up 2.2% of the sample.

The sample originates from a study of blood T cell repertoires in COVID-19 (dated by TCRdb to the early 2020s). At the level of the whole study: Collaborator samples came from the United States, Italy and Spain and covered acute and convalescent phases of COVID-19. The material from the prospective study consisted of cDNA or gDNA derived from T cells, B-cell-depleted T cells, or PBMCs. The dataset comprised deeply sampled blood TCRbeta repertoires from subjects exposed to, actively infected with, or recovered from COVID-19. The repertoires were released in a freely available public database intended as a resource for research on the immune response to SARS-CoV-2. Samples were obtained from the ongoing ImmuneRACE study (first 160 participants) and from 1,254 subjects provided by 6 global collaborators. The sample metadata nearly always contained a de-identified subject ID, COVID-19 status, age in years and sex. Where available, HLA class I and class II types were obtained from metadata supplied by the sample provider rather than from assay-based typing.

Whole blood was collected in K2EDTA tubes by collaborating institutions according to the institutions' own protocols. For TCRbeta analysis, collaborators shipped samples as frozen whole blood, isolated PBMCs, or DNA extracted from either of those sample types. On the study overall, not on this receptor specifically: Clinical and demographic metadata were provided uncurated, with the amount varying by source and participant.

The source material was peripheral blood. The receptor comes from a man in his 70s with acute or convalescent COVID-19. The V and J segments used are TRBV21-1 and TRBJ2-7; the table's D call, TRBD1, was not checked against the DNA. TRBV21-1 is recorded as a pseudogene. The CDR3 protein sequence reads: CASSTKHPGQYSYEQYF. In nucleotide form, the sequence is TGTGCCAGCAGCACAAAACATCCGGGACAGTACTCCTACGAGCAGTACTTC.